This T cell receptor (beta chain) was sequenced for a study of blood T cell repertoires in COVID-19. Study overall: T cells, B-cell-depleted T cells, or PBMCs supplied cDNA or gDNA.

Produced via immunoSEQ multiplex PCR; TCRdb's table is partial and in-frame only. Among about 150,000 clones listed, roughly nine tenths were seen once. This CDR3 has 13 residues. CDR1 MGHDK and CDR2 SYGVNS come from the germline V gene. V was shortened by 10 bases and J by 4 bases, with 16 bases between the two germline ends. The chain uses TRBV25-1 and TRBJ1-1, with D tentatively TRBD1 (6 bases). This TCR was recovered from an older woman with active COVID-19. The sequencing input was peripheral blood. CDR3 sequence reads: CATLRGGATEAFF. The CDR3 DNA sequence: TGTGCCACCCTCCGCGGGGGGGCCACTGAAGCTTTCTTT.